This TCR beta chain was sequenced in a study of OX40 agonist ivuxolimab in advanced cancers. Assay: immunoSEQ multiplex PCR; the TCRdb copy retains only in-frame clones and omits some. The sample yields more than 70,000 clones, roughly 90% seen once. Trimming pared 6 bases from V and 0 bases from J, leaving 12 bases between. The CDR3 covers 14 residues. Germline V gene data show CDR1 as SGDLS and CDR2 as YYNGEE. Sequencing was performed on CD4+ or CD8+ T cells sorted from blood, taken in a trial of the OX40 agonist ivuxolimab. This clonotype was obtained from an adult with an advanced solid tumor such as melanoma, head and neck, liver or kidney cancer. This chain links TRBV9 with TRBJ2-5, with no clear D. The CDR3 nucleotides are TGTGCCAGCACCCCGGGCTTCCACCAAGAGACCCAGTACTTC. This sequence encodes CASTPGFHQETQYF.